This passage covers 14 T cell receptor beta chains from one sample sequenced in a study of blood T cell repertoires in COVID-19. The method was immunoSEQ multiplex PCR; TCRdb's version includes in-frame clones alone and lacks a portion of them. Of around 100,000 clones listed, over 75% were seen once; the top ten hold 20% to 25%. The sample was peripheral blood. These receptors came from a man between 70 and 80 years old with active or convalescent COVID-19.

This clone was counted a single time. The V gene is TRBV15, the J gene TRBJ2-5, with D possibly matching TRBD1 (6 bases). V lost 5 bases, J lost 4 bases, and 14 bases lay in between. Germline V lookup: CDR1 LNHNV, CDR2 YYDKDF (reference sequence). CDR3 size: 14 residues. The CDR3 nucleotides read TGTGCCACCAGCGGAAGTGGGGGCCGAGAGACCCAGTACTTC. Amino acid sequence: CATSGSGGRETQYF.

The CDR3 DNA follows: TGCGCCAGCAGCTTGACGGGAGGTCAGGGGAGGGATACGCAGTATTTT. Residues: CASSLTGGQGRDTQYF. The rearrangement links TRBV5-1 to TRBJ2-3, with D perhaps matching TRBD2 (7 bases). This CDR3 comprises 16 residues. V gave up 1 base and J gave up 6 bases, with 18 bases separating them. Germline V lookup: CDR1 SGHRS, CDR2 YFSETQ.

The chain uses TRBV5-8 and TRBJ2-1, with 13 bases lining up with TRBD2. V gave up 10 bases and J gave up 6 bases; unmatched junction bases: 4. Germline-derived CDR1 and CDR2 are SGHTS and YDEGEE. The CDR3 is made up of 13 amino acids. The DNA of the CDR3 is TGTGCCTCCGGACTAGCGGGGGTCAATGAGCAGTTCTTC. Translating gives CASGLAGVNEQFF.

The chain couples TRBV29-1 to TRBJ1-1; 7 bases align to TRBD1. V lost 4 bases, J lost 9 bases, and 2 bases stayed unmatched. The CDR3 contains 10 residues. CDR1 is SQVTM, CDR2 ANQGSEA, per germline. CDR3 protein: CSVGDRQAFF. As DNA, the CDR3 is TGCAGCGTTGGGGACAGACAAGCTTTCTTT.

This clone was seen more than once but under ten times. This chain connects TRBV19 to TRBJ1-2, with unresolved D. The germline gives CDR1 LNHDA, CDR2 SQIVND (reference sequence). The CDR3 covers 13 residues. Trimming pared 5 bases from V and 3 bases from J, leaving 10 bases between. CDR3 DNA sequence: TGTGCCAGTAGTTCCTATGAAGACTATGGCTACACCTTC. This encodes CASSSYEDYGYTF.

V and J are TRBV2 and TRBJ2-3, with 11 bases identical to TRBD2. The length of the CDR3 is 18 residues. The junction had 8 bases not matched to a gene; V was cut back by 1 base and J by 2 bases. Germline V CDR1 and CDR2: SNHLY, FYNNEI. This CDR3 reads CASSEGWASGGITDTQYF. CDR3 bases: TGTGCCAGCAGTGAAGGATGGGCTAGCGGGGGGATCACAGATACGCAGTATTTT.

This sequence joins TRBV5-4 and TRBJ2-3; possible D gene TRBD1, 6 bases. The V gene lost 5 bases and the J gene lost 2 bases, with 12 bases spanning the gap. This CDR3 has 14 amino acids. Looked up from germline, CDR1 is SGHNT and CDR2 is YYREEE (reference sequence). Written as DNA, the CDR3 is TGTGCCAGCAGGAGGGACACCCACACAGATACGCAGTATTTT. Translating gives CASRRDTHTDTQYF.

This clone was seen a single time. V usage is TRBV27 and J usage is TRBJ1-1; 12 bases match TRBD1. This CDR3 is 15 amino acids long. Germline CDR1 MNHEY, CDR2 SMNVEV (reference sequence). Trimming cost V 11 bases and J 3 bases; bases outside gene matches: 10. The CDR3 is CAVKGQGARDTEAFF. CDR3 nucleotide sequence: TGTGCCGTCAAGGGACAGGGGGCGCGGGACACTGAAGCTTTCTTT.

The chain uses TRBV24-1 and TRBJ2-1, with 10 bases identical to TRBD1. The CDR3 is made up of 12 amino acids. After removal of 7 bases from V and 8 bases from J, the junction contained 1 base not matched to a gene. The germline gives CDR1 KGHDR, CDR2 SFDVKD. CDR3: CATSGQGDEQFF. The CDR3 nucleotides read TGTGCCACCAGCGGACAGGGGGATGAGCAGTTCTTC.

This clone was seen a single time. The CDR3 DNA sequence: TGTGCCATGGGACAGGGGCCAAACACTGAAGCTTTCTTT. It encodes CAMGQGPNTEAFF. The chain uses TRBV10-3 and TRBJ1-1; 10 nucleotides agree with TRBD1. The germline V gene encodes CDR1 ENHRY and CDR2 SYGVKD. Trimming removed 9 bases from V and 2 bases from J; junction bases left unmatched: 3. CDR3 length: 13 amino acids.

This clone was counted a few times. The chain has TRBV6-5 and TRBJ1-4, with 8 bases that match TRBD1. The CDR3 extends over 14 amino acids. Germline lookup yields CDR1 MNHEY and CDR2 SVGAGI. V was clipped by 4 bases and J by 7 bases; unmatched bases: 5. CDR3: CASSSQGGSEKLFF. The CDR3 nucleotides are TGTGCCAGCAGTTCACAGGGGGGAAGTGAAAAACTGTTTTTT.

This chain connects TRBV24-1 to TRBJ1-5; D unresolved. This CDR3 is 13 amino acids long. CDR1 KGHDR and CDR2 SFDVKD come from the germline V gene. V lost 0 bases and J 6 bases, leaving 5 bases between the germline ends. Written as DNA, the CDR3 is TGTGCCACCAGTGATTTGACTGGTCAGCCCCAGCATTTT. This codes for CATSDLTGQPQHF.

This clone occurred once. The gene calls are TRBV5-1 and TRBJ1-2; 7 bases fit TRBD1. V was clipped by 4 bases and J by 2 bases; unmatched bases: 8. Germline V gene lookup returns CDR1 SGHRS and CDR2 YFSETQ. The CDR3 has 15 residues. The CDR3 protein is CASSHGTARNYGYTF. The CDR3 DNA reads TGCGCCAGCAGCCATGGGACAGCCCGGAACTATGGCTACACCTTC.

The chain has TRBV5-1 and TRBJ2-7; 7 nucleotides line up with TRBD2. V lost 0 bases to trimming and J lost 5 bases; unmatched junction nucleotides: 17. The CDR3 has 18 residues. Germline assignment: CDR1 SGHRS and CDR2 YFSETQ. CDR3 sequence reads: CASSLATGRTRWQNEQYF. The CDR3 bases are TGCGCCAGCAGCTTGGCCACGGGGCGGACTAGATGGCAAAACGAGCAGTACTTC.